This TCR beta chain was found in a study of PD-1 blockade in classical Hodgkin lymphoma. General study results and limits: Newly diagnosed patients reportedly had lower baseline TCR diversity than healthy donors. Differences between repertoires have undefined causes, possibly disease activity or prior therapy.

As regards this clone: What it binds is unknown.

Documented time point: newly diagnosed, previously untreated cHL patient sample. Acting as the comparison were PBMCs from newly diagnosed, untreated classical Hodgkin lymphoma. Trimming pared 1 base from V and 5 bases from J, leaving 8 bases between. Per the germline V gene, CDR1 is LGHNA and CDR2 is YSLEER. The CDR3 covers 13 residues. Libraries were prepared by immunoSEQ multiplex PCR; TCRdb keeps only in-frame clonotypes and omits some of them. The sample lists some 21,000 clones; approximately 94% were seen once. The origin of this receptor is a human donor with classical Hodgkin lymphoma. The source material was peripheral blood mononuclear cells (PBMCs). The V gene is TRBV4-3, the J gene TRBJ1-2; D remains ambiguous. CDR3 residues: CASSQVKAYGYTF. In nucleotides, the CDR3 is TGCGCCAGCAGCCAAGTCAAGGCATATGGCTACACCTTC.